Sequencing of this T cell receptor beta chain was carried out in a study of blood T cell repertoires in COVID-19. Study-wide context: Samples taken during acute and convalescent COVID-19 were collected in the United States, Italy and Spain. PBMCs, B-cell-depleted T cells, or T cells were the source of the cDNA or gDNA that made up the material.

The ends lost 6 bases at V and 2 bases at J; junction bases unmatched: 7. The germline V gene has CDR1 MNHEY and CDR2 SMNVEV (reference sequence). This CDR3 has 15 residues. Under the authors' procedure: Researchers report that nucleated cell counts were estimated from reference gene primer amplification. Generated by immunoSEQ multiplex PCR, the TCRdb table keeps only in-frame clones and is missing some. V and J calls plus clone size are reproduced from that table; the DNA served to infer D and trimming. The top ten hold under 6% of the sample, which has 45,000 or so clones, around 83% seen once. This receptor was identified in a man between 40 and 49 years old with active COVID-19. Source material: peripheral blood. J is TRBJ1-5 and V is TRBV27; 7 bases are a match to TRBD1. CDR3 nucleotides: TGTGCCAGCAGCCCTCGTACAGGGGGCAATCAGCCCCAGCATTTT. The encoded protein is CASSPRTGGNQPQHF.